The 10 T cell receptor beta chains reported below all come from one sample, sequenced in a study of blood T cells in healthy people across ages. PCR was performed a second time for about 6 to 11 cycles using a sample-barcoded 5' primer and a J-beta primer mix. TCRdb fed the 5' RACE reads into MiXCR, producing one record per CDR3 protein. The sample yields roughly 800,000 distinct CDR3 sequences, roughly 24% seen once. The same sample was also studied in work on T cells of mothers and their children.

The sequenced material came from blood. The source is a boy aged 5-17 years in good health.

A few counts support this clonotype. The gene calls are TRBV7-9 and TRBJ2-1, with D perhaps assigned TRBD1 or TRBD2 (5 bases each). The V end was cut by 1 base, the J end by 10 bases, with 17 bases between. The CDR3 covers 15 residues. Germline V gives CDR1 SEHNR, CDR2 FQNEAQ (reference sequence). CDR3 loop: CASSLVALGDVEQFF. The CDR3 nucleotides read TGTGCCAGCAGCTTAGTGGCATTGGGGGACGTGGAGCAGTTCTTC.

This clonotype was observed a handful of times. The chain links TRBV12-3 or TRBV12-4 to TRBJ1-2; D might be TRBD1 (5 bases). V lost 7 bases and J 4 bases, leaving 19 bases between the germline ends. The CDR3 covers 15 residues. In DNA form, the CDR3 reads TGTGCCAGCACCTCTTATGGCGGGGGAGTCTATGGCTACACCTTC. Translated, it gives CASTSYGGGVYGYTF.

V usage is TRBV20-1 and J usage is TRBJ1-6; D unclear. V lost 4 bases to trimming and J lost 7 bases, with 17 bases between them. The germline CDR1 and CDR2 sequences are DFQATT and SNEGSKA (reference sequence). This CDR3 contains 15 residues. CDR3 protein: CSATSVEGVNSPLHF. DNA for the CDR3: TGCAGTGCTACCTCCGTTGAGGGAGTGAATTCACCCCTCCACTTT.

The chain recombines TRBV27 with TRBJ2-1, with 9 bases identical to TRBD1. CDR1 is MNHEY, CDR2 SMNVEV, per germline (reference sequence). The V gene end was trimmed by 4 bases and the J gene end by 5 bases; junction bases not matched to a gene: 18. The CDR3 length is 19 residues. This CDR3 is CASSSPIPLDRGKNNEQFF. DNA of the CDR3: TGTGCCAGCAGTTCACCCATCCCTCTGGACAGGGGAAAAAACAATGAGCAGTTCTTC.

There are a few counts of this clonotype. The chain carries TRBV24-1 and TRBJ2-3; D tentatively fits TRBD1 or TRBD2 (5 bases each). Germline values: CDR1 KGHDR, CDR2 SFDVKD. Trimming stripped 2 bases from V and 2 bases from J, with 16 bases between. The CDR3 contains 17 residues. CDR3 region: CATSDYGTSFYTDTQYF. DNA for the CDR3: TGTGCCACCAGTGATTACGGGACCTCTTTTTACACAGATACGCAGTATTTT.

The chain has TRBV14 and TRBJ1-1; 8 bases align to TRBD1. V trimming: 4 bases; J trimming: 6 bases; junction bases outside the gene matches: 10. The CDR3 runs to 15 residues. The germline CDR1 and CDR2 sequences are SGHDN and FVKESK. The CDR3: CASSPSDRVLAEAFF. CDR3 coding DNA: TGTGCCAGCAGCCCTTCGGACAGGGTATTGGCTGAAGCTTTCTTT.

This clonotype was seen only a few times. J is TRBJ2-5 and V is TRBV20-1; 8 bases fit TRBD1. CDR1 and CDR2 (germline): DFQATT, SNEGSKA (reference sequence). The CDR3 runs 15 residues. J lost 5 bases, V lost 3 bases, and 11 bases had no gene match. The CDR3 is CSARAATGGQETQYF. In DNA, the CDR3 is TGCAGTGCTAGGGCCGCCACAGGGGGGCAGGAGACCCAGTACTTC.

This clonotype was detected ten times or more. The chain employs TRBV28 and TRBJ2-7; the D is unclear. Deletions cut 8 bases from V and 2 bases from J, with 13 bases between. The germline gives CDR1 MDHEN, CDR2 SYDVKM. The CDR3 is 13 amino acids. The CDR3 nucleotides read TGTGCCAGCCTTGGGCCAGCAACCTACGAGCAGTACTTC. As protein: CASLGPATYEQYF.

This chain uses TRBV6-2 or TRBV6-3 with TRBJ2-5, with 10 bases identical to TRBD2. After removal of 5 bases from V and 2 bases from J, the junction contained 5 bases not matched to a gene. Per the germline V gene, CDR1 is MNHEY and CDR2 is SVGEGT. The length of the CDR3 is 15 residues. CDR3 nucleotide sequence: TGTGCCAGCAGTCTACTAGCGGGACCTCAAGAGACCCAGTACTTC. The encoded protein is CASSLLAGPQETQYF.

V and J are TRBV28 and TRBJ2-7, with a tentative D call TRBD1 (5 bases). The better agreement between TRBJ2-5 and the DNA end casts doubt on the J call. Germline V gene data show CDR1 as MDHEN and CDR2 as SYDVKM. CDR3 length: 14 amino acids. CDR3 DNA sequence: TGTGCCAGCAGTTTAACAGGCTTGATAGAGACCCAGTACTTC. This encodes CASSLTGLIETQYF.